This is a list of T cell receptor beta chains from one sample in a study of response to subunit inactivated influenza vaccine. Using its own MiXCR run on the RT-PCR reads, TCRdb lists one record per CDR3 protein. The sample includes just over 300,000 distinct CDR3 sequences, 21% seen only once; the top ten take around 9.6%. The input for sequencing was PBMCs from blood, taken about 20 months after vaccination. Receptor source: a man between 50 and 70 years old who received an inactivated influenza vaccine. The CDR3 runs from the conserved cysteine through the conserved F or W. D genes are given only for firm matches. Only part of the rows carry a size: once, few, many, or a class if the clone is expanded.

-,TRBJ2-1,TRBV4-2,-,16,TGTGCCAGCAGCCAAGTGGGGGGCGCTTCCTACAATGAGCAGTTCTTC,CASSQVGGASYNEQFF
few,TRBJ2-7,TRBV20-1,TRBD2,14,TGCAGTGCTAGAGAATTAGCGGGCTCCTACGAGCAGTACTTC,CSARELAGSYEQYF
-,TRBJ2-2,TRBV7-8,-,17,TGTGCCAGCAGCTTGGACGGAGTGAACGCGAACACCGGGGAGCTGTTTTTT,CASSLDGVNANTGELFF
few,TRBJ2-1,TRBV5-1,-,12,TGCGCCAGCTGGGGTGGTCCGGATGAGCAGTTCTTC,CASWGGPDEQFF
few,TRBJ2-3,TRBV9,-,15,TGTGCCAGCAGCGTAGCGCAGCTGAGCACAGATACGCAGTATTTT,CASSVAQLSTDTQYF
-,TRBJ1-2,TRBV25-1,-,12,TGTGCCAGCAGTGAGGGGGGCTGGGGCTACACCTTC,CASSEGGWGYTF
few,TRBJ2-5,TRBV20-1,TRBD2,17,TGCAGTGCTCTCACTAGCGGGAGAGGAGAAGGAGGGGAGACCCAGTACTTC,CSALTSGRGEGGETQYF
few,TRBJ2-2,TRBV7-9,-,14,TGTGCCAGCAGCTTAGTGCCAGACACCGGGGAGCTGTTTTTT,CASSLVPDTGELFF
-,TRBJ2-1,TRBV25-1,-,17,TGTGCCAGCAGTGACTCCCCGGCGAGACTTCTCTACAATGAGCAGTTCTTC,CASSDSPARLLYNEQFF
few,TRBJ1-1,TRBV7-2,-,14,TGTGCCAGCAGCTTAGGGACCGCTAACCCTGAAGCTTTCTTT,CASSLGTANPEAFF
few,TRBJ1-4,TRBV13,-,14,TGTGCCAGCAGCTTAGGAGGCAGGAGTGAAAAACTGTTTTTT,CASSLGGRSEKLFF
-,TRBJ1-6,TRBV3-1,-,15,TGTGCCAGCAGCCAAGTTGGGGGCGCAAATTCACCCCTCCACTTT,CASSQVGGANSPLHF
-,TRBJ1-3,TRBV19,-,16,TGTGCCAGTAGTAGGCTGGATACATATTCTGGAAACACCATATATTTT,CASSRLDTYSGNTIYF
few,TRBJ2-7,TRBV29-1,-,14,TGCAGCGTTGAGGCTCGGGACAACTCCTACGAGCAGTACTTC,CSVEARDNSYEQYF
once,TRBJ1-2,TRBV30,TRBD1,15,TGTGCCTGGAGAACCCCGGGACAGAAACCCTATGGCTACACCTTC,CAWRTPGQKPYGYTF